The entry that follows covers one T cell receptor beta chain sequence. V shed 2 bases, J shed 5 bases, and the junction held 2 bases outside the gene matches. There are 14 residues in the CDR3. Per germline, CDR1 MNHEY and CDR2 SMNVEV (reference sequence). These data come from a study of technical replicates of blood from a few donors. The method was immunoSEQ multiplex PCR; TCRdb's version includes in-frame clones alone and lacks a portion of them. The sample lists under 70,000 clones; about 90% were seen once. This clonotype was sampled from a human donor in good health. Sequencing was performed on T cells isolated from PBMCs. The gene calls are TRBV27 and TRBJ2-5; 10 nucleotides match TRBD2. CDR3: CASSLLAGDETQYF. DNA of the CDR3: TGTGCCAGCAGTTTACTAGCGGGAGATGAGACCCAGTACTTC.